Ten or more counts support the clone carrying this T cell receptor beta chain. What it binds is not known. CDR3 length equals 14 residues. Deletions cut 3 bases from V and 2 bases from J, with 11 bases between. The germline gives CDR1 DFQATT, CDR2 SNEGSKA (reference sequence). These data come from a study of CD8 T cells in ankylosing spondylitis. General study points: Made up of fewer than 10 highly homologous variants, a TCR beta motif appeared characteristic of ankylosing spondylitis blood.

A single record per CDR3 protein comes from TCRdb applying MiXCR to the 5' RACE reads. The sample has 700,000 to 850,000 distinct CDR3 sequences, about 11% seen once. The sequencing sample was made of blood, either unsorted or a sorted T cell fraction (not recorded which). The rearrangement uses TRBV20-1 and TRBJ1-5; TRBD1 might be the D (5 bases). This sequence originates from a male donor with ankylosing spondylitis. CDR3 amino acids: CSASSGAGNQPQHF. CDR3 sequence (DNA): TGCAGTGCTAGTAGTGGGGCCGGCAATCAGCCCCAGCATTTT.